This passage covers 16 T cell receptor beta chains from one sample sequenced in a study of T-cell memory formation after mild COVID-19. TCRdb independently ran MiXCR on the 5' RACE reads; one entry per CDR3 protein. The sample lists 290,000 or so distinct CDR3 sequences; 15% to 20% were seen once. Sequenced material: PBMCs or a T cell subset sorted from them (not recorded which). Every receptor here comes from a young man who had mild COVID-19 (a few samples of this study predate the infection). Cell type and time point are not known.

The sample holds a few counts of this clonotype. The rearrangement links TRBV5-1 to TRBJ2-1; D not certain. CDR3 size: 13 residues. Germline V CDR1 and CDR2: SGHRS, YFSETQ. Trimming took 0 bases from V and 11 from J, leaving 12 bases between them. The CDR3 loop is CASSLGYDPKQFF. As DNA, the CDR3 is TGCGCCAGCAGCTTGGGCTATGACCCTAAGCAGTTCTTC. The variable domain in full, with the rest retrieved from reference TRBV5-1 and TRBJ2-1, is KAGVTQTPRYLIKTRGQQVTLSCSPISGHRSVSWYQQTPGQGLQFLFEYFSETQRNKGNFPGRFSGRQFSNSRSEMNVSTLELGDSALYLCASSLGYDPKQFFGPGTRLTVL.

V is TRBV5-5 and J is TRBJ2-6; 8 nucleotides match TRBD1. The CDR3 covers 20 residues. V was clipped by 4 bases and J by 1 base; unmatched bases: 16. Germline-derived CDR1 and CDR2 are SGHKS and YYEKEE (reference sequence). The CDR3 nucleotides are TGTGCCAGCAGCGTCGTCCCGGGACAGGCTTCAAGGTCTGGGGCCAACGTCCTGACTTTC. Amino acid sequence: CASSVVPGQASRSGANVLTF.

The chain employs TRBV4-1 and TRBJ2-7, with 8 bases that match TRBD2. The CDR3 loop spans 16 amino acids. V shed 4 bases and J 0 bases; nucleotides not matched to a gene: 8. Germline V lookup: CDR1 MGHRA, CDR2 YSYEKL. CDR3 amino acids: CASSPLADPVSYEQYF. DNA of the CDR3: TGCGCCAGCAGCCCACTAGCGGACCCCGTCTCCTACGAGCAGTACTTC.

The J gene is TRBJ2-2, the V gene TRBV29-1, with 9 nucleotides matching TRBD1. There are 17 residues in the CDR3. Germline trimming cut 4 bases from V and 6 bases from J; bases unmatched to any gene: 15. CDR1 and CDR2 (germline): SQVTM, ANQGSEA. The CDR3 loop is CSVAGTGIGGEPGELFF. In DNA, the CDR3 is TGCAGCGTTGCCGGGACAGGGATTGGAGGGGAGCCCGGGGAGCTGTTTTTT.

This clonotype was seen once. This chain uses TRBV9 with TRBJ2-7, with D possibly matching TRBD1 (6 bases). CDR3 length: 15 amino acids. Trimming stripped 0 bases from V and 2 bases from J, with 12 bases between. CDR1 SGDLS and CDR2 YYNGEE come from the germline V gene. The CDR3 here is CASSVGGGQAYEQYF. As DNA, the CDR3 is TGTGCCAGCAGCGTAGGTGGGGGCCAGGCCTACGAGCAGTACTTC.

This clonotype was seen more than once but under ten times. V is TRBV6-6 and J is TRBJ2-7; D remains unclear. Germline V lookup: CDR1 MNHNY, CDR2 SVGAGI (reference sequence). The CDR3 runs to 13 residues. V shed 2 bases and J shed 4 bases, with 9 bases lying between them. CDR3 sequence: CASSYGVGYEQYV. The CDR3 nucleotides are TGTGCCAGCAGTTACGGTGTTGGGTACGAGCAGTACGTC.

The chain is built from TRBV5-1 and TRBJ2-2; TRBD2 matches 13 bases. Germline V gene sequence: CDR1 SGHRS, CDR2 YFSETQ. The CDR3 runs 19 residues. The V gene end was trimmed by 3 bases and the J gene end by 1 base; junction bases not matched to a gene: 9. CDR3 in DNA: TGCGCCAGCAGCTCTAGGACTAGCGGGGGCCCCCTGAACACCGGGGAGCTGTTTTTT. It codes for CASSSRTSGGPLNTGELFF.

V usage is TRBV7-6 and J usage is TRBJ2-5; TRBD1 matches at 9 bases. The junction had 6 bases not matched to a gene; V was cut back by 5 bases and J by 5 bases. Germline-derived CDR1 and CDR2 are SGHVS and FNYEAQ. The CDR3 consists of 14 residues. CDR3 nucleotides: TGTGCCAGCAGCGGAAACAGGGGGCTGGAGACCCAGTACTTC. Amino acids: CASSGNRGLETQYF.

This rearrangement joins TRBV7-9 to TRBJ2-5, with D perhaps TRBD1 (5 bases). Germline CDR1 and CDR2: SEHNR and FQNEAQ (reference sequence). The ends were cut back, 7 bases at V and 4 bases at J, with 13 bases in the middle. The length of the CDR3 is 13 residues. In DNA form, the CDR3 reads TGTGCCAGCACCGAGACAGTGGGAGAGACCCAGTACTTC. This sequence encodes CASTETVGETQYF.

The genes are TRBV10-2 and TRBJ1-1; D may be TRBD1 (6 bases). Germline V gene sequence: CDR1 WSHSY, CDR2 SAAADI. There are 11 residues in the CDR3. Trimming removed 6 bases from V and 7 bases from J, with 9 bases in between. CDR3 bases: TGCGCCAGCAGGAACAGGGATGAAGCTTTCTTT. Translating it yields CASRNRDEAFF.

This clonotype was picked up a small number of times. The V and J genes are TRBV23-1 and TRBJ2-7; D may be TRBD1 (5 bases). TRBV23-1 is an ORF; its function is uncertain. CDR3 length: 16 amino acids. The ends were cut back, 2 bases at V and 2 bases at J, with 16 bases in the middle. The CDR3 coding sequence is TGCGCCAGCAGTCAAAGTAGAGGACAACTCACCTACGAGCAGTACGTC. This codes for CASSQSRGQLTYEQYV.

This clonotype was recorded once. This chain connects TRBV3-1 to TRBJ1-1; possibly TRBD1 for D (5 bases). Germline assignment: CDR1 LGHDT and CDR2 YNNKEL (reference sequence). V was shortened by 4 bases and J by 3 bases, with 21 bases between the two germline ends. This CDR3 region has 17 residues. CDR3 coding DNA: TGTGCCAGCAGCCCCCGTAGGCAAAGGGGCTGGTACACTGAAGCTTTCTTT. Amino acid sequence: CASSPRRQRGWYTEAFF.

V and J are TRBV7-2 and TRBJ1-5; 10 bases fit TRBD1. Unmatched junction bases numbered 10, after V lost 5 bases and J lost 6 bases. The germline V gene has CDR1 SGHTA and CDR2 FQGNSA. This CDR3 region has 16 residues. CDR3 DNA sequence: TGTGCCAGCAGCGTAGGGACAGGGGTTTGGGGTCAGCCCCAGCATTTT. Residues: CASSVGTGVWGQPQHF.

This clonotype was counted only a few times. This rearrangement joins TRBV4-1 to TRBJ1-2; 10 nucleotides line up with TRBD1. CDR3 length: 15 residues. Germline V lookup: CDR1 MGHRA, CDR2 YSYEKL. V gave up 1 base and J gave up 10 bases; unmatched junction bases: 9. The CDR3 DNA reads TGCGCCAGCAGCCAAGCCGGGACAGGGGCGGGGGTCTACACCTTC. Protein product: CASSQAGTGAGVYTF.

The sample holds a few counts of this clonotype. Sequence at one end of the junction differs from germline and may be a read error. The CDR3 is CASSLFASDRQSFF. The CDR3 nucleotides are TGTGCCAGCAGCTTATTTGCGTCGGACAGGCAATCATTTTTT. This chain connects TRBV7-2 to TRBJ1-1; 7 nucleotides line up with TRBD1. There are 14 residues in the CDR3. Germline CDR1 SGHTA, CDR2 FQGNSA.

CDR3 nucleotide sequence: TGTGCCAGTACTCTTACCGGGACAGGGGACGAGCAGTACGTC. Protein sequence: CASTLTGTGDEQYV. V is TRBV19 and J is TRBJ2-7; 10 bases align to TRBD1. J lost 5 bases, V lost 7 bases, and 8 bases had no gene match. Looked up from germline, CDR1 is LNHDA and CDR2 is SQIVND (reference sequence). This CDR3 has 14 residues.